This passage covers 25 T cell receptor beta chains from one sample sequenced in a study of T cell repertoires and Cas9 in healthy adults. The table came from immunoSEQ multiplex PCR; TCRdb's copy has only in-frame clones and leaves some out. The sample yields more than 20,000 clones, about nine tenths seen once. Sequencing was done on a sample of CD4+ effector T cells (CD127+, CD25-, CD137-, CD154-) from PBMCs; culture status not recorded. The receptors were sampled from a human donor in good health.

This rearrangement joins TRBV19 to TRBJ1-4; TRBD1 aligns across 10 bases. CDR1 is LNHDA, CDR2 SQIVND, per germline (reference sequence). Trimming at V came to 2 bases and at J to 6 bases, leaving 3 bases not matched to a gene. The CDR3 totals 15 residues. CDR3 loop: CASSIRGTGDEKLFF. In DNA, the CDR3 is TGTGCCAGTAGTATACGAGGGACAGGGGATGAAAAACTGTTTTTT. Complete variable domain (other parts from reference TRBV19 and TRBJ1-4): DGGITQSPKYLFRKEGQNVTLSCEQNLNHDAMYWYRQDPGQGLRLIYYSQIVNDFQKGDIAEGYSVSREKKESFPLTVTSAQKNPTAFYLCASSIRGTGDEKLFFGSGTQLSVL.

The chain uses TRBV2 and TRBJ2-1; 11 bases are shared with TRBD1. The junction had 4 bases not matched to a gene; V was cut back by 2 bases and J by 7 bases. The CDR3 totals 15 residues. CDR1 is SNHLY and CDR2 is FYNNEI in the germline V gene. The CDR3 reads CASSEWDRGKNEQFF. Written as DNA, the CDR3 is TGTGCCAGCAGTGAATGGGACAGGGGGAAGAATGAGCAGTTCTTC.

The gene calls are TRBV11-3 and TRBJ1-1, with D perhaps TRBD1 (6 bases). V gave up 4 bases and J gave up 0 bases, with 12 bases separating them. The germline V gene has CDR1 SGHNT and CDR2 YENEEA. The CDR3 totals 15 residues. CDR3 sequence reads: CASSSGQSMNTEAFF. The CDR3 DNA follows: TGTGCCAGCAGCTCGGGACAAAGCATGAACACTGAAGCTTTCTTT.

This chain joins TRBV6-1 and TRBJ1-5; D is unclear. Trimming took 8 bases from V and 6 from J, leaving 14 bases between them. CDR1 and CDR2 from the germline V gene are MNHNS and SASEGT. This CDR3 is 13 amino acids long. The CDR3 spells CASCGELGQPQHF. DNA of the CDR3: TGTGCCAGCTGTGGGGAACTGGGTCAGCCCCAGCATTTT.

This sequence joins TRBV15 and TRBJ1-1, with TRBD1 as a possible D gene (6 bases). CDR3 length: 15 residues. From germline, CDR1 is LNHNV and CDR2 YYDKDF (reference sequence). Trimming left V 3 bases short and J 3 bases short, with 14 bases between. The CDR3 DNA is TGTGCCACCAGCAGTTTAACAGGGAAGGACACTGAAGCTTTCTTT. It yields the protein CATSSLTGKDTEAFF.

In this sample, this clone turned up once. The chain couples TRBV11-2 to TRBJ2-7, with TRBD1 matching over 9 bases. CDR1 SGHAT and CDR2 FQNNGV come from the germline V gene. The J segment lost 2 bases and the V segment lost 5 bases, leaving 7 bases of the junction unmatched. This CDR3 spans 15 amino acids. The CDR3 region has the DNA TGTGCCAGCAGCGCCGGGACAGGGTCCCCCTACGAGCAGTACTTC. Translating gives CASSAGTGSPYEQYF.

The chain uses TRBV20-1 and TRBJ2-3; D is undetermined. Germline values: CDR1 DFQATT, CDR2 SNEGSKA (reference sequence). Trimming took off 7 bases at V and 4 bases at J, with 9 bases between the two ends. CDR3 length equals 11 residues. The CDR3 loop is CSGVLADTQYF. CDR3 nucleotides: TGCAGTGGGGTCCTGGCAGATACGCAGTATTTT.

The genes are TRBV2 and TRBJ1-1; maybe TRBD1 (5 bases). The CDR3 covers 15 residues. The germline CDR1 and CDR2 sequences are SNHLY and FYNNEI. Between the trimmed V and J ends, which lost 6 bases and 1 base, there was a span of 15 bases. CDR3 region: CASRVWGVGNTEAFF. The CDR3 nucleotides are TGTGCCAGCAGGGTCTGGGGGGTCGGGAACACTGAAGCTTTCTTT.

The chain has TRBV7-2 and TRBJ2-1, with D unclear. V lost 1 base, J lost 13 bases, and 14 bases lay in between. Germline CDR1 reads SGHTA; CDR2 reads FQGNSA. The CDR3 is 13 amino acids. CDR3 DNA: TGTGCCAGCAGCTTAGAAAGTGAGAGGCTACAGTTCTTC. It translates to CASSLESERLQFF.

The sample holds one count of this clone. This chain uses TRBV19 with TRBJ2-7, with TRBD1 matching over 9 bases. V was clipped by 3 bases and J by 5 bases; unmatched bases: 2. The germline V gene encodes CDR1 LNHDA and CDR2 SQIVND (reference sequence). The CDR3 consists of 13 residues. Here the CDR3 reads CASSIGTGNEQYF. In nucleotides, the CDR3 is TGTGCCAGTAGTATTGGGACAGGGAACGAGCAGTACTTC.

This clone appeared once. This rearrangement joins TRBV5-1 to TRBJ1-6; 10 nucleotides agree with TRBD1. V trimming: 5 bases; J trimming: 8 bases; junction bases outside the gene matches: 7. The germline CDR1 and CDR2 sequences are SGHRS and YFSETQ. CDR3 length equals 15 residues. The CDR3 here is CASRDPGTGDSPLHF. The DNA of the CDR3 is TGCGCCAGCAGGGACCCCGGGACAGGGGATTCACCCCTCCACTTT. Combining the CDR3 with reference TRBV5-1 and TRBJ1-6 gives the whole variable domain KAGVTQTPRYLIKTRGQQVTLSCSPISGHRSVSWYQQTPGQGLQFLFEYFSETQRNKGNFPGRFSGRQFSNSRSEMNVSTLELGDSALYLCASRDPGTGDSPLHFGNGTRLTVT.

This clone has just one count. The CDR3 loop is CASSNQPQGDPRPSNQPQHF. The CDR3 nucleotides read TGTGCCAGCAGCAACCAACCCCAGGGGGACCCTCGACCTAGCAATCAGCCCCAGCATTTT. V is TRBV21-1 and J is TRBJ1-5; TRBD1 is the table's D call and was not checked against the DNA. TRBV21-1 is given as a pseudogene. The CDR3 is 20 amino acids.

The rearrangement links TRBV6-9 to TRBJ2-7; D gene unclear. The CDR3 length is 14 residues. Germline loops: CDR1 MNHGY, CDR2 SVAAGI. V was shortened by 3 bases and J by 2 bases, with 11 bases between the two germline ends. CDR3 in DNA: TGTGCCAGCAGTTACACACTCGGCGCCTACGAGCAGTACGTC. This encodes CASSYTLGAYEQYV.

CDR3 DNA sequence: TGTGCCAGCAGCAAGCTGGGACTTCCTGGGCCCCGCTCAAGTCGGAACGAGCAGTACGTC. Encoded protein: CASSKLGLPGPRSSRNEQYV. V gene TRBV21-1 combines with J gene TRBJ2-7; the D segment call TRBD2 is taken from the table without a DNA check. TRBV21-1 is classified as a pseudogene. The CDR3 totals 20 residues.

CDR3 residues: CAWSGDRGRNEQYF. The CDR3 nucleotides read TGTGCCTGGAGTGGGGACAGGGGCCGCAACGAGCAGTACTTC. This chain connects TRBV30 to TRBJ2-7; 10 bases fit TRBD1. Germline loops: CDR1 GTSNPN, CDR2 SVGIG (reference sequence). The junction had 5 bases not matched to a gene; V was cut back by 1 base and J by 5 bases. CDR3 length equals 14 residues.

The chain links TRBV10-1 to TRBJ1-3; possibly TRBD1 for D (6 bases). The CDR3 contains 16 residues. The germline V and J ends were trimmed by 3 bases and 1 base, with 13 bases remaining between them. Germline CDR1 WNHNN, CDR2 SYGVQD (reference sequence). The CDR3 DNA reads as TGCGCCAGCAGTGAATGTAGGGGGAAATCTGGAAACACCATATATTTT. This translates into CASSECRGKSGNTIYF.

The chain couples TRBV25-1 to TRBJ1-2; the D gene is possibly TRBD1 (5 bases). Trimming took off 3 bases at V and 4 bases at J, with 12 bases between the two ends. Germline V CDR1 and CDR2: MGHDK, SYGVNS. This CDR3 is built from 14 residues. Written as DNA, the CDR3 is TGTGCCAGCAGTGAGCAAAGTGGGGGCTATGGCTACACCTTC. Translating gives CASSEQSGGYGYTF.

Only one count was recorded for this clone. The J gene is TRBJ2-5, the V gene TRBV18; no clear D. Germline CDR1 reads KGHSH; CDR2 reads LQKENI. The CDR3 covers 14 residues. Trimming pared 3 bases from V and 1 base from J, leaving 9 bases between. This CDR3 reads CASSPQLSQETQYF. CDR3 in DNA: TGTGCCAGCTCACCGCAGCTATCCCAAGAGACCCAGTACTTC.

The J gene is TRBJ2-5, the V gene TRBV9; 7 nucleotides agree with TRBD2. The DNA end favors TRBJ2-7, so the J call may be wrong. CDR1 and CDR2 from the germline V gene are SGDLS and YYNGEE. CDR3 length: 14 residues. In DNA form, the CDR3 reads TGTGCCAGCAGCCCCGTTTCGGGAGGCTACGAGCAGTACTTC. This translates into CASSPVSGGYEQYF.

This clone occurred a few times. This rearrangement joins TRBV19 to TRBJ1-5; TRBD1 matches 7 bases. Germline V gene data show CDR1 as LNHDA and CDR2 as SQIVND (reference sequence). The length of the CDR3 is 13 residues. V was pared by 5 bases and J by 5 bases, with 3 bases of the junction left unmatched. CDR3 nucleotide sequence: TGTGCCAGTAGTGAGGGGGCATATCAGCCCCAGCATTTT. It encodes CASSEGAYQPQHF. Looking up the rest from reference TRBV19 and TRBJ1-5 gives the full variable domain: DGGITQSPKYLFRKEGQNVTLSCEQNLNHDAMYWYRQDPGQGLRLIYYSQIVNDFQKGDIAEGYSVSREKKESFPLTVTSAQKNPTAFYLCASSEGAYQPQHFGDGTRLSIL.

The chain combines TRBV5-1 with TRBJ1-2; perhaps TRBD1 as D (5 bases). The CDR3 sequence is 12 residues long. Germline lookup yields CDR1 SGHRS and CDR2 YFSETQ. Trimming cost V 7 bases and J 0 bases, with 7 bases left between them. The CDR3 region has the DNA TGCGCCAGCGCAGGGCCTAACTATGGCTACACCTTC. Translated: CASAGPNYGYTF.

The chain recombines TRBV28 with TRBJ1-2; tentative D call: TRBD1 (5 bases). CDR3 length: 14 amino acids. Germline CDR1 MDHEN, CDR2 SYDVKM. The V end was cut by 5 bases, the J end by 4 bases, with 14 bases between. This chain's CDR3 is CASSAGGESYGYTF. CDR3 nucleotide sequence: TGTGCCAGCAGTGCCGGGGGGGAGAGCTATGGCTACACCTTC.

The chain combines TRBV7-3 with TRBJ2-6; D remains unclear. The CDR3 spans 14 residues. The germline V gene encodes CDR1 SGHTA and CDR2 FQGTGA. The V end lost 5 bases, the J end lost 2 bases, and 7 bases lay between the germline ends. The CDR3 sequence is CASSLNPGANVLTF. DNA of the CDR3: TGTGCCAGCAGCCTTAACCCTGGGGCCAACGTCCTGACTTTC.

CDR3 sequence reads: CASSLGAGIADTQYF. The CDR3 nucleotides read TGTGCCAGCAGCTTAGGAGCGGGGATCGCAGATACGCAGTATTTT. The gene calls are TRBV11-2 and TRBJ2-3, with TRBD2 matching over 7 bases. The CDR3 has 15 amino acids. CDR1 and CDR2 (germline): SGHAT, FQNNGV. After removal of 1 base from V and 4 bases from J, the junction contained 5 bases not matched to a gene.

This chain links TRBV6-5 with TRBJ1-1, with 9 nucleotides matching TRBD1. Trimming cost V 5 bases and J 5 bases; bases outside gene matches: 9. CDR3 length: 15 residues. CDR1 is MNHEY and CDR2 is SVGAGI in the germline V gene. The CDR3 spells CASSPLGQGWTEAFF. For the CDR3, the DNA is TGTGCCAGCAGTCCCCTGGGACAGGGCTGGACTGAAGCTTTCTTT.